This T cell receptor (beta chain) derives from a study of blood T cell repertoires in COVID-19. Study overall: COVID-19 samples from acute and convalescent phases originated in the United States, Italy and Spain. The cDNA or gDNA used as material had been derived from T cells, B-cell-depleted T cells, or PBMCs.

At least ten counts were recorded for this clone. The protocol was immunoSEQ multiplex PCR, while the TCRdb copy is restricted to in-frame clones and leaves out a portion. The sample has 120,000 or so clones; 85% to 90% are singletons. Sequencing was done on a sample of peripheral blood. This sequence was found in a man between 65 and 85 years old with active or convalescent COVID-19.

Written as DNA, the CDR3 is TGTGCCAGCAGTTTTCGTCCAGGGAACACCGGGGAGCTGTTTTTT. Encoded protein: CASSFRPGNTGELFF. This sequence joins TRBV27 and TRBJ2-2; the D is unclear. Germline CDR1 is MNHEY and CDR2 is SMNVEV (reference sequence). The CDR3 runs 15 residues. Deletions cut 3 bases from V and 1 base from J, with 9 bases between.